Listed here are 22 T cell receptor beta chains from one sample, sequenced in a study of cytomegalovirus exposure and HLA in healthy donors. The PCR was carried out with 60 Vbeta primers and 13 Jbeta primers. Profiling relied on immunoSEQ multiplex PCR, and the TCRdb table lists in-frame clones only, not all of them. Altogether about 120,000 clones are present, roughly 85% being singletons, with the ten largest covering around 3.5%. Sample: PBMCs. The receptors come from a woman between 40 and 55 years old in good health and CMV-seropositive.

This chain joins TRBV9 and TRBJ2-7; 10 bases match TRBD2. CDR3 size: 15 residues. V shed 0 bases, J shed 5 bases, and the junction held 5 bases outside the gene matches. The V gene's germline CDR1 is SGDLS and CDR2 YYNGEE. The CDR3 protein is CASSVEASGSNEQYF. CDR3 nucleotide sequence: TGTGCCAGCAGCGTAGAGGCTAGCGGGAGTAACGAGCAGTACTTC.

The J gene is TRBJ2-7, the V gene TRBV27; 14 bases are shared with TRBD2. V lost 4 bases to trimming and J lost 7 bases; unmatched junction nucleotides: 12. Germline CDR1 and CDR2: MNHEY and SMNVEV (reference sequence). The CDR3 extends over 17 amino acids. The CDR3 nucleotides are TGTGCCAGCAGTTGGACTAGCGGGAGGAAAGGGAGGGAGGAGCAGTACTTC. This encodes CASSWTSGRKGREEQYF.

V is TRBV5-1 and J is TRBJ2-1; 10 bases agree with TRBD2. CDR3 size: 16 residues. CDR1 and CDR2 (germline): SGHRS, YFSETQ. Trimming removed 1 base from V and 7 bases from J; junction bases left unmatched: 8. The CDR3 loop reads CASSLLTSGTLNEQFF. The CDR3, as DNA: TGCGCCAGCAGCTTGCTCACTAGCGGGACTTTAAATGAGCAGTTCTTC.

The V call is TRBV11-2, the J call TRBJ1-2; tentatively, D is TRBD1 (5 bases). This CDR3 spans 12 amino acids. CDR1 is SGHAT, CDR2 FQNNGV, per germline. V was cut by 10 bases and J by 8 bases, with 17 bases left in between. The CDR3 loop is CAIFQGMDGYTF. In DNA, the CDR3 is TGTGCCATCTTCCAGGGAATGGACGGCTACACCTTC.

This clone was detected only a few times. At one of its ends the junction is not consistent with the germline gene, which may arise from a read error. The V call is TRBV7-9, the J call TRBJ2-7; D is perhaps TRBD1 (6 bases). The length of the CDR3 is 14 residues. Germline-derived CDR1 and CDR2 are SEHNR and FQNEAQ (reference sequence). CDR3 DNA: TGTTCCAGCAGCCCCGGACAGCGGACCTACGAGCAGTACTTC. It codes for CSSSPGQRTYEQYF.

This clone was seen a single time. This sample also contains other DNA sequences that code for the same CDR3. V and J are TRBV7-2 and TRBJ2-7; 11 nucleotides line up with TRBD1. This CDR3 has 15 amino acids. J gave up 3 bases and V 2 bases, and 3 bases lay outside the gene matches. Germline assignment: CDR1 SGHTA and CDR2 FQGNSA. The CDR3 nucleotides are TGTGCCAGCAGCTTACTCGGGACAGGGGGCTACGAGCAGTACTTC. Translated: CASSLLGTGGYEQYF.

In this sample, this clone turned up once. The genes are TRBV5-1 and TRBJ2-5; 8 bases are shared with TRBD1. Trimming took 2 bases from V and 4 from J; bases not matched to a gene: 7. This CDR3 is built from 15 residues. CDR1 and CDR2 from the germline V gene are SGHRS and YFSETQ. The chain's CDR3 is CASSLMQGASETQYF. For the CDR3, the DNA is TGCGCCAGCAGCTTAATGCAGGGGGCATCAGAGACCCAGTACTTC.

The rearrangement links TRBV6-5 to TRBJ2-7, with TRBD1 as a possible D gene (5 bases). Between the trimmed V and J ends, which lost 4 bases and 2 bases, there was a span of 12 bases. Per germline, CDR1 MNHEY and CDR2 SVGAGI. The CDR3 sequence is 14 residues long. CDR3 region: CASSLAVGAYEQYF. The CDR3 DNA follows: TGTGCCAGCAGTTTAGCTGTAGGGGCCTACGAGCAGTACTTC.

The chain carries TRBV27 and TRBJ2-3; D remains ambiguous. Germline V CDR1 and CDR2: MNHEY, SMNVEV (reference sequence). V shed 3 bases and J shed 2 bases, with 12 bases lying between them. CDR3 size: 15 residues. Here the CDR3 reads CASSFEMRYTDTQYF. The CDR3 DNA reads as TGTGCCAGCAGTTTCGAGATGCGTTACACAGATACGCAGTATTTT.

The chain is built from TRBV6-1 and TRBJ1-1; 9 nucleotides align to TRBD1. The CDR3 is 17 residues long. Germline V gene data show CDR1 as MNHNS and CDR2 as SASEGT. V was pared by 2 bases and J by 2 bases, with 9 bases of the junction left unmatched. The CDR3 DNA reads TGTGCCAGCAGTGAAACCCGGGACAGGGCGATCAACACTGAAGCTTTCTTT. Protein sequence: CASSETRDRAINTEAFF.

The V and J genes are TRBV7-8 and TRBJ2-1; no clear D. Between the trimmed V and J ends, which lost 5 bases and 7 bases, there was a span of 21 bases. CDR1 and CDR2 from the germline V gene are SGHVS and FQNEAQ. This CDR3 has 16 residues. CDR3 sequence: CASSHPAALLRNEQFF. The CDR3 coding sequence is TGTGCCAGCAGCCATCCGGCGGCCCTACTGAGGAATGAGCAGTTCTTC. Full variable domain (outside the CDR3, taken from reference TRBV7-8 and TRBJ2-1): GAGVSQSPRYKVAKRGQDVALRCDPISGHVSLFWYQQALGQGPEFLTYFQNEAQLDKSGLPSDRFFAERPEGSVSTLKIQRTQQEDSAVYLCASSHPAALLRNEQFFGPGTRLTVL.

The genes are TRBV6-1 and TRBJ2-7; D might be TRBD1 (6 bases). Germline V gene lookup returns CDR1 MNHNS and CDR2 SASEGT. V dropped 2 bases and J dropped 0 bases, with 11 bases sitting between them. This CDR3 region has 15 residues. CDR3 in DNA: TGTGCCAGCAGTGAATTGACAGGAGACTCCTACGAGCAGTACTTC. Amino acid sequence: CASSELTGDSYEQYF.

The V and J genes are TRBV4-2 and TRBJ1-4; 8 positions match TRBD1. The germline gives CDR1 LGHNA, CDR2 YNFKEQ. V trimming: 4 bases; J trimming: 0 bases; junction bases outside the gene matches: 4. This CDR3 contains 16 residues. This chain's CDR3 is CASSPGQGATNEKLFF. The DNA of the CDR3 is TGTGCCAGCAGCCCCGGACAGGGTGCAACTAATGAAAAACTGTTTTTT.

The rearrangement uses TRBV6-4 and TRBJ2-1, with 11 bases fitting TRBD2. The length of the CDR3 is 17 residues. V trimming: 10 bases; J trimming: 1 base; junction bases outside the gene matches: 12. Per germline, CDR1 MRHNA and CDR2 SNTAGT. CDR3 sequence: CANKIAGGPRSYNEQFF. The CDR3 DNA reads TGTGCCAACAAGATAGCGGGAGGGCCTCGGTCCTACAATGAGCAGTTCTTC.

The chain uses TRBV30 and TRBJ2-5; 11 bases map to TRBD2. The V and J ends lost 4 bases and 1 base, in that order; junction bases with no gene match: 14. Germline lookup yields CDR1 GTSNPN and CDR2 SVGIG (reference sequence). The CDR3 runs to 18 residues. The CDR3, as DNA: TGTGCCTGGAATACGGGACTAGCGGTAGGGTGGGGCCAAGAGACCCAGTACTTC. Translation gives CAWNTGLAVGWGQETQYF.

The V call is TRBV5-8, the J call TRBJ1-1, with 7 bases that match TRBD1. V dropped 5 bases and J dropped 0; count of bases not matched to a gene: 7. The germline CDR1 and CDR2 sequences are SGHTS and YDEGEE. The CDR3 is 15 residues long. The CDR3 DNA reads TGTGCCAGCAGTCAGACAGGGTTGATGAACACTGAAGCTTTCTTT. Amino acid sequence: CASSQTGLMNTEAFF.

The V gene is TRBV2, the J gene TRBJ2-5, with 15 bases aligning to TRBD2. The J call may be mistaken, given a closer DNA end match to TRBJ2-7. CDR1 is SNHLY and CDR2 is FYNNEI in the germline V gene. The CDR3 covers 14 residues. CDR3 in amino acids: CASRGTSGGYEQYF. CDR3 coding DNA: TGTGCCAGCAGGGGGACTAGCGGGGGGTACGAGCAGTACTTC.

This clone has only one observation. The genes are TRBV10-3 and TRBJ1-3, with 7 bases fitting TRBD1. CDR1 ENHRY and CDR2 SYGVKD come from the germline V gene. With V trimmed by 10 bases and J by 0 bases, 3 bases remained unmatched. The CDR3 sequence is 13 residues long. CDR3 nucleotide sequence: TGTGCCACCCGGGACAGCTCTGGAAACACCATATATTTT. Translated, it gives CATRDSSGNTIYF.

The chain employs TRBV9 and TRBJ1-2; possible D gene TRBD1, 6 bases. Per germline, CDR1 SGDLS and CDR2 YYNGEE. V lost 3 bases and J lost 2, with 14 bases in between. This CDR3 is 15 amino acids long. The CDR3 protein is CASSGHRDSNYGYTF. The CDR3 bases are TGTGCCAGCAGCGGCCACAGGGATTCGAACTATGGCTACACCTTC.

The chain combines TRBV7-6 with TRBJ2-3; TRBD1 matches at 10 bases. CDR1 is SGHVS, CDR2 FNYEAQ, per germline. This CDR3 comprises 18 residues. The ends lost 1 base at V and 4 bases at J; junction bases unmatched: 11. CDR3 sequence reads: CASSLGLRDRGSADTQYF. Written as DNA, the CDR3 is TGTGCCAGCAGCTTAGGGCTACGGGACAGGGGATCCGCAGATACGCAGTATTTT.

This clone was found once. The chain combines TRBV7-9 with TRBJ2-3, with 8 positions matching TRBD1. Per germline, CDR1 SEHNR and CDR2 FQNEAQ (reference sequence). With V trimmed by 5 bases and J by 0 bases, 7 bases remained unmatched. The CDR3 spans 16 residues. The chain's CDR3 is CASSELGQESTDTQYF. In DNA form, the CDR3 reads TGTGCCAGCAGCGAATTGGGACAGGAGAGCACAGATACGCAGTATTTT.

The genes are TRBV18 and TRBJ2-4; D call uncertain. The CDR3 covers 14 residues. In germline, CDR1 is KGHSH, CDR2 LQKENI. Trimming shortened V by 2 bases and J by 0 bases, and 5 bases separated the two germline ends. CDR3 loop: CASSPVEAKNIQYF. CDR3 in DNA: TGTGCCAGCTCACCAGTAGAAGCCAAAAACATTCAGTACTTC.